These 25 T cell receptor beta chains share one sample of origin, sequenced in a study of T-cell memory formation after mild COVID-19. TCRdb itself ran the 5' RACE reads through MiXCR, one entry per CDR3 protein. The sample carries approximately 400,000 distinct CDR3 sequences, roughly 24% recorded once. The sample was PBMCs or a T cell subset sorted from them (not recorded which). These receptor sequences come from an adult woman who had mild COVID-19 (a few samples of this study predate the infection). Cell type and time point are not known.

This clonotype turned up a few times. The CDR3 nucleotides read TGTGCCAGCAGTTCTCGACTCGGGAGCTCCTACAATGAGCAGTTCTTC. Its protein is CASSSRLGSSYNEQFF. The J gene is TRBJ2-1, the V gene TRBV2, with a possible D match to TRBD2 (6 bases). Germline CDR1 is SNHLY and CDR2 is FYNNEI. Between the trimmed V and J ends, which lost 5 bases and 0 bases, there was a span of 14 bases. The CDR3 has 16 amino acids.

This clonotype appeared a few times. The chain couples TRBV29-1 to TRBJ2-1, with 9 bases aligning to TRBD1. Germline CDR1 SQVTM, CDR2 ANQGSEA. This CDR3 is 13 amino acids long. Trimming cost V 4 bases and J 10 bases; bases outside gene matches: 8. CDR3: CSVVGQGKKEQFF. CDR3 nucleotides: TGCAGCGTTGTGGGACAGGGTAAAAAGGAGCAGTTCTTC.

This rearrangement joins TRBV20-1 to TRBJ2-1; D possibly corresponds to TRBD2 (5 bases). The CDR3 contains 13 residues. CDR1 is DFQATT, CDR2 SNEGSKA, per germline (reference sequence). V was cut by 5 bases and J by 12 bases, with 20 bases left in between. DNA for the CDR3: TGCAGTGCTGCCCCAAGTGCGGGCTGGGCGCAGTTCTTC. It specifies CSAAPSAGWAQFF.

This clonotype was recorded at least ten times. The rearrangement joins TRBV29-1 to TRBJ1-1, with unresolved D. The V gene's germline CDR1 is SQVTM and CDR2 ANQGSEA. With 7 bases removed from V and 1 base from J, the gap between germline ends came to 4 bases. This CDR3 spans 10 amino acids. CDR3 sequence (DNA): TGCAGCGGCAGGAACACTGAAGCTTTCTTT. This sequence encodes CSGRNTEAFF.

The sample holds a few counts of this clonotype. The chain employs TRBV30 and TRBJ1-2; D perhaps matches TRBD1 (5 bases). The CDR3 spans 12 residues. V was clipped by 5 bases and J by 6 bases, with 13 bases between them. Looked up from germline, CDR1 is GTSNPN and CDR2 is SVGIG (reference sequence). This chain's CDR3 is CAWGSGGNGYTF. For the CDR3, the DNA is TGTGCCTGGGGCTCGGGGGGGAATGGCTACACCTTC.

This clonotype was seen ten or more times. This chain connects TRBV12-3 or TRBV12-4 to TRBJ1-2; D remains unclear. Trimming cost V 6 bases and J 2 bases, with 7 bases left between them. This CDR3 comprises 12 residues. The CDR3 bases are TGTGCCAGCAGCCTAGGGAACTATGGCTACACCTTC. Protein product: CASSLGNYGYTF.

This clonotype was recorded a few times. The rearrangement joins TRBV7-9 to TRBJ2-1, with 8 bases fitting TRBD2. This CDR3 contains 14 residues. V gave up 5 bases and J gave up 4 bases; unmatched junction bases: 4. Germline lookup yields CDR1 SEHNR and CDR2 FQNEAQ (reference sequence). The CDR3 DNA reads as TGTGCCAGCAGCGGGACTAGGAGATACAATGAGCAGTTCTTC. Protein product: CASSGTRRYNEQFF.

The chain has TRBV14 and TRBJ1-4; D uncertain. The CDR3 runs 16 residues. V dropped 4 bases and J dropped 7 bases, with 19 bases sitting between them. The germline CDR1 and CDR2 sequences are SGHDN and FVKESK. CDR3 residues: CASSRLGLRQGEKLFF. The CDR3 nucleotides read TGTGCCAGCAGCCGGTTAGGTCTCCGGCAAGGTGAAAAACTGTTTTTT. The complete variable domain, with remaining parts taken from reference TRBV14 and TRBJ1-4, reads EAGVTQFPSHSVIEKGQTVTLRCDPISGHDNLYWYRRVMGKEIKFLLHFVKESKQDESGMPNNRFLAERTGGTYSTLKVQPAELEDSGVYFCASSRLGLRQGEKLFFGSGTQLSVL.

The chain is built from TRBV19 and TRBJ1-5; 12 bases fit TRBD1. Trimming removed 1 base from V and 7 bases from J; junction bases left unmatched: 11. There are 18 residues in the CDR3. CDR1 is LNHDA, CDR2 SQIVND, per germline (reference sequence). CDR3 sequence: CASSIVPSGQGAWQPQHF. CDR3 in DNA: TGTGCCAGTAGTATAGTCCCGTCGGGACAGGGGGCTTGGCAGCCCCAGCATTTT.

This clonotype was seen more than once but under ten times. This chain joins TRBV7-6 and TRBJ2-3; D perhaps matches TRBD2 (5 bases). The CDR3 covers 13 residues. V shed 5 bases and J shed 4 bases, with 10 bases lying between them. CDR1 SGHVS and CDR2 FNYEAQ come from the germline V gene. CDR3 bases: TGTGCCAGCAGCCCTGGACTCTCAGATACGCAGTATTTT. Its translation is CASSPGLSDTQYF.

This clonotype showed up just a few times. J is TRBJ1-2 and V is TRBV25-1; perhaps TRBD1 as D (5 bases). This CDR3 contains 14 residues. The V gene lost 6 bases and the J gene lost 4 bases, with 15 bases spanning the gap. Germline loops: CDR1 MGHDK, CDR2 SYGVNS. The DNA for the CDR3 is TGTGCCAGCAGCGCTGGGACGGGAAGCTATGGCTACACCTTC. This sequence encodes CASSAGTGSYGYTF.

This clonotype was seen a handful of times. V is TRBV20-1 and J is TRBJ2-5; D unclear. V gave up 0 bases and J gave up 5 bases, with 13 bases separating them. Germline-derived CDR1 and CDR2 are DFQATT and SNEGSKA (reference sequence). The CDR3 has 14 amino acids. The CDR3 nucleotides read TGCAGTGCTAGAGATATCGGCTTGGGGGAGACCCAGTACTTC. Translating it yields CSARDIGLGETQYF.

A few counts support this clonotype. This chain links TRBV5-1 with TRBJ2-6, with D hard to call. There are 15 residues in the CDR3. CDR1 is SGHRS and CDR2 is YFSETQ in the germline V gene. V gave up 0 bases and J gave up 0 bases, with 4 bases separating them. The CDR3 loop reads CASSLENSGANVLTF. CDR3 sequence (DNA): TGCGCCAGCAGCTTGGAGAACTCTGGGGCCAACGTCCTGACTTTC.

In its sample, this clonotype was seen many times. V gene TRBV6-5 combines with J gene TRBJ2-1; no reliable D call. This CDR3 spans 11 amino acids. Per the germline V gene, CDR1 is MNHEY and CDR2 is SVGAGI. Trimming took 2 bases from V and 7 from J, leaving 3 bases between them. CDR3 DNA: TGTGCCAGCAGTTACGGGAATGAGCAGTTCTTC. This sequence encodes CASSYGNEQFF.

The table lists this clonotype with a count of one. J is TRBJ1-6 and V is TRBV19; 8 nucleotides match TRBD1. The germline CDR1 and CDR2 sequences are LNHDA and SQIVND (reference sequence). Trimming removed 7 bases from V and 7 bases from J; junction bases left unmatched: 6. This CDR3 contains 14 residues. The CDR3 coding sequence is TGTGCCAGTACCCTAAGACAGGGGAATTCACCCCTCCACTTT. It is translated as CASTLRQGNSPLHF.

This chain connects TRBV5-1 to TRBJ1-2; unclear D gene. This CDR3 spans 14 amino acids. Germline V gene sequence: CDR1 SGHRS, CDR2 YFSETQ. Deletions cut 2 bases from V and 8 bases from J, with 16 bases between. The CDR3 nucleotides read TGCGCCAGCAGCTTAGGCTACCAAGGGAGCGGCTACACCTTC. Translating it yields CASSLGYQGSGYTF.

This clonotype was picked up a small number of times. The chain couples TRBV5-4 to TRBJ2-5, with no clear D. This CDR3 is built from 14 residues. Trimming stripped 0 bases from V and 3 bases from J, with 9 bases between. Germline V gene sequence: CDR1 SGHNT, CDR2 YYREEE (reference sequence). The CDR3 coding sequence is TGTGCCAGCAGCTTGGGTAGCTCCAAAGAGACCCAGTACTTC. Translation: CASSLGSSKETQYF.

The genes are TRBV12-3 or TRBV12-4 and TRBJ1-3; 8 nucleotides line up with TRBD1. CDR3 length equals 15 residues. With V trimmed by 5 bases and J by 0 bases, 3 bases remained unmatched. The CDR3 reads CASSPGQGSGNTIYF. The CDR3 DNA sequence: TGTGCCAGCAGTCCAGGACAGGGCTCTGGAAACACCATATATTTT.

This clonotype was seen a handful of times. The chain recombines TRBV4-1 with TRBJ1-5; the D gene is possibly TRBD1 (5 bases). Germline V gives CDR1 MGHRA, CDR2 YSYEKL. Trimming cost V 0 bases and J 6 bases, with 6 bases left between them. The CDR3 is 13 residues long. The CDR3 sequence is CASSQERGQPQHF. The CDR3, as DNA: TGCGCCAGCAGCCAAGAGAGGGGTCAGCCCCAGCATTTT.

This sequence joins TRBV24-1 and TRBJ2-7; the D is unclear. The length of the CDR3 is 14 residues. Trimming left V 0 bases short and J 6 bases short, with 11 bases between. Per the germline V gene, CDR1 is KGHDR and CDR2 is SFDVKD. The CDR3 is CATSDLTGSGEQYF. The CDR3 DNA reads as TGTGCCACCAGTGATTTGACTGGATCGGGCGAGCAGTACTTC.

The chain is built from TRBV29-1 and TRBJ1-3; D may be TRBD1 (6 bases). CDR3 length: 16 residues. The germline gives CDR1 SQVTM, CDR2 ANQGSEA. The V end lost 4 bases, the J end lost 4 bases, and 20 bases lay between the germline ends. The CDR3 DNA follows: TGCAGCGTTGTACACCTATCCCCGGGACACGGAAACACCATATATTTT. This translates into CSVVHLSPGHGNTIYF.

This clonotype was observed many times. V and J are TRBV20-1 and TRBJ2-3; TRBD2 aligns across 9 bases. The length of the CDR3 is 15 residues. The germline gives CDR1 DFQATT, CDR2 SNEGSKA (reference sequence). With 3 bases clipped from V and 2 bases from J, the junction kept 6 bases outside the gene matches. The CDR3 DNA follows: TGCAGTGCTAGTCAAGCGGGAGGCGCCACAGATACGCAGTATTTT. Residues: CSASQAGGATDTQYF.

V usage is TRBV12-3 or TRBV12-4 and J usage is TRBJ2-1, with 11 positions matching TRBD2. The CDR3 has 16 amino acids. The J segment lost 7 bases and the V segment lost 6 bases, leaving 11 bases of the junction unmatched. The CDR3 is CASSLKGVAGGNEQFF. CDR3 sequence (DNA): TGTGCCAGCAGCCTAAAGGGGGTAGCGGGAGGGAATGAGCAGTTCTTC.

This chain connects TRBV30 to TRBJ2-3; D perhaps matches TRBD1 (5 bases). Trimming stripped 4 bases from V and 4 bases from J, with 12 bases between. The germline V gene has CDR1 GTSNPN and CDR2 SVGIG (reference sequence). The CDR3 sequence is 13 residues long. This CDR3 is CAWTPWGPDTQYF. The CDR3 nucleotides read TGTGCCTGGACCCCGTGGGGCCCAGATACGCAGTATTTT.

The CDR3 reads CSARGSWSYEQYF. Here the CDR3 DNA reads TGCAGTGCTAGAGGCAGCTGGTCCTACGAGCAGTACTTC. This rearrangement joins TRBV20-1 to TRBJ2-7; no clear D. Trimming removed 1 base at V and 1 base at J, with 8 bases between. This CDR3 contains 13 residues. Germline CDR1 and CDR2: DFQATT and SNEGSKA (reference sequence).